This T cell receptor beta chain appears in the sequencing data of a study of blood T cell repertoires in COVID-19. Study background: Samples representing acute and convalescent COVID-19 were sourced from the United States, Italy and Spain. The cDNA or gDNA used as material had been derived from T cells, B-cell-depleted T cells, or PBMCs.

This clone was recorded once. Looked up from germline, CDR1 is SGHAT and CDR2 is FQNNGV. CDR3 size: 18 residues. The trim removed 1 base at V and 5 bases at J, leaving 12 bases unmatched. In the original workflow: Reference gene primer amplification yielded estimated nucleated cell counts. Using immunoSEQ multiplex PCR, the repertoire was profiled, and TCRdb retains in-frame clones only, with some absent. That table furnishes V, J and clone size, whereas the DNA furnished D and trimming. The sample holds fewer than 45,000 clones, approximately 86% seen once. This rearrangement joins TRBV11-2 to TRBJ2-1; 9 bases fit TRBD2. Source material: peripheral blood. The TCR originated in a human donor in a cohort sampled during active COVID-19. CDR3 sequence: CASSLGRGGLIKNNEQFF. The CDR3 DNA sequence: TGTGCCAGCAGCTTAGGGCGGGGGGGCCTTATAAAGAACAATGAGCAGTTCTTC.